This T cell receptor (beta chain) was recorded in a study of blood T cell repertoires in COVID-19 (dated by TCRdb to about 2020). Notes on the research overall: Collaborator samples came from the United States, Italy and Spain and covered acute and convalescent phases of COVID-19. The prospective study material was composed of cDNA or gDNA derived from T cells, B-cell-depleted T cells, or PBMCs. The dataset comprised deeply sampled blood TCRbeta repertoires from subjects exposed to, actively infected with, or recovered from COVID-19. A freely available public database, intended as a resource for researchers studying the immune response to SARS-CoV-2, is where the repertoires were released. The samples were drawn from two sources: the first 160 participants of the ongoing ImmuneRACE study, and 1,200 or so subjects contributed by 6 global collaborators. Sample metadata almost always included a de-identified subject ID, COVID-19 status, age in years and sex. HLA class I and class II types, where available, came from metadata supplied by the sample provider rather than from assay-based typing. Paper-wide results and their limitations: The amount of clinical and demographic metadata varied by source and participant and was provided uncurated.

The collaborating institutions used their own protocols to collect whole blood in K2EDTA tubes. Collaborator samples were shipped for TCRbeta analysis as frozen whole blood, isolated PBMCs, or DNA extracted from either sample type. TCRbeta CDR3 regions were amplified from genomic DNA by means of the immunoSEQ Assay, a bias-controlled multiplex PCR. The authors' pipeline ran thus. The number of nucleated cells in each sample was estimated from the amplification of reference gene primers within the assay. To quantify the absolute abundance of each unique TCRbeta CDR3 rearrangement, sequence reads were collapsed and filtered. For each sample, productive Simpson clonality was calculated as the square root of Simpson's diversity index across productive rearrangements. TCRdb retrieved this table from immuneACCESS and kept in-frame rearrangements only. Not all clones are present; in checked studies, unresolved V genes account for under half, and no reason is known for the remainder. V and J calls and clone size are as listed in that table; D and trimming were resolved from the DNA. A total of about 260,000 clones appear in this sample, less than 90% of them only once. The biggest ten clones account for under 5.5% of the sample.

Comments on this clone: Its antigen has not been determined. No much larger clonotype is one base removed from it; base qualities were not supplied.

From a lookup of the germline V gene, CDR1 and CDR2 are SGHRS and YFSETQ. CDR3 length: 15 amino acids, cysteine to phenylalanine. Only the CDR3 region is kept as DNA, spanning 45 bases read in frame from base 1. Trimming removed 0 bases from V and 3 bases from J, leaving 13 bases between the germline ends. The sequencing sample was made of peripheral blood. The chain uses TRBV5-1 and TRBJ2-7; perhaps TRBD2 is the D gene, with 5 bases matching. The TCR originated in a man in his sixties with acute or convalescent COVID-19. The CDR3 protein sequence reads: CASSLGRGVNYEQYF. The bases are TGCGCCAGCAGCTTGGGACGGGGTGTAAACTACGAGCAGTACTTC.